The clone carrying this T cell receptor beta chain appeared a few times. Its specificity is not known. This specimen comes from a study of CXCR4 blockade with PD-1 therapy in pancreatic cancer. Study-level results: Antigen-specificity overlap of convergent dominant clones remained unconfirmed. Clone frequency correlated with its number of distinct nucleotide rearrangements. Tumors were clonally expanded, mean roughly 0.15 versus 0.05 in healthy blood.

The archived tumor blocks came from patients without neoadjuvant therapy before resection. Sequenced by immunoSEQ multiplex PCR; TCRdb stores in-frame clones only, minus some. The repertoire holds fewer than 3,500 clones, with over 30% as singletons. CDR1 SGHNT and CDR2 YENEEA come from the germline V gene. V lost 3 bases to trimming and J lost 8 bases; unmatched junction nucleotides: 9. CDR3 length equals 15 residues. The receptor's source is a human donor with pancreatic ductal adenocarcinoma. Sequenced: tumor tissue. This sequence joins TRBV11-3 and TRBJ1-4; TRBD1 matches 7 bases. The CDR3 sequence is CASSFGGGGQEKLFF. CDR3 sequence (DNA): TGTGCCAGCAGCTTCGGGGGAGGGGGCCAGGAAAAACTGTTTTTT.